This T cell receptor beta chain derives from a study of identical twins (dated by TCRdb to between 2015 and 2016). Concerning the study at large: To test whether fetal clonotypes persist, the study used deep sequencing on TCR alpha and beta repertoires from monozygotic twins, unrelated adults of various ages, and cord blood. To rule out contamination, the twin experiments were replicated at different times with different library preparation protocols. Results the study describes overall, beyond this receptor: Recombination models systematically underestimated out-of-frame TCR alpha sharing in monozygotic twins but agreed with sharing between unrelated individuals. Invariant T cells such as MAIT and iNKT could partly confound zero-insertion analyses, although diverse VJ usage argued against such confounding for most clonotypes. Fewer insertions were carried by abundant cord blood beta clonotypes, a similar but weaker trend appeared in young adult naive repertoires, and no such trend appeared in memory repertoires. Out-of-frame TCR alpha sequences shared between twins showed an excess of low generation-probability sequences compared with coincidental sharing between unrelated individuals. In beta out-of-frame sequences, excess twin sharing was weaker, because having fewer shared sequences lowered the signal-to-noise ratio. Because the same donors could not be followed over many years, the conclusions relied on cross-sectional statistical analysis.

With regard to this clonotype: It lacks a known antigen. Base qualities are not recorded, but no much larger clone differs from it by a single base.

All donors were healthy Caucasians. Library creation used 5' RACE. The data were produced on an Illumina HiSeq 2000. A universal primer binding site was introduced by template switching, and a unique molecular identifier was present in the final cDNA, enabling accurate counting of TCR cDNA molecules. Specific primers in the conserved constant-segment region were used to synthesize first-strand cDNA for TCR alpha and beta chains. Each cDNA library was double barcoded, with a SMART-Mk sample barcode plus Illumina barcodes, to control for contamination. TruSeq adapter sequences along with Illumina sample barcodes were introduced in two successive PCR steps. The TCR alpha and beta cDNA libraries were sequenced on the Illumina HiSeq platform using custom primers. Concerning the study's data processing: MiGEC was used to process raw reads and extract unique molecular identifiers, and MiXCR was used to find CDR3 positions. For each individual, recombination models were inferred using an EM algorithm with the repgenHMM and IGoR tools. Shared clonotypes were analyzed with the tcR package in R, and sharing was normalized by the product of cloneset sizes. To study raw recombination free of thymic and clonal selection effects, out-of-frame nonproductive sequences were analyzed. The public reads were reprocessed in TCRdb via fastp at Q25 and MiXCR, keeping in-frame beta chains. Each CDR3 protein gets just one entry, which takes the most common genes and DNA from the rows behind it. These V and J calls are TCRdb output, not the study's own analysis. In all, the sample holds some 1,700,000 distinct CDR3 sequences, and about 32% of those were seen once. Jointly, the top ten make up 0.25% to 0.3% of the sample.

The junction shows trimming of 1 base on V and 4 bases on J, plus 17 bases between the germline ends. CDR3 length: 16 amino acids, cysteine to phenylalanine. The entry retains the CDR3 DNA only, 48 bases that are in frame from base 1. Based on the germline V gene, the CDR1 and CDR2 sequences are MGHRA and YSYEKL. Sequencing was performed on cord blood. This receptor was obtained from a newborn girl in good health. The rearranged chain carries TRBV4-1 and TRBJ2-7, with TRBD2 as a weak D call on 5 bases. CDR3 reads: CASSQVVPHGLYEQYF. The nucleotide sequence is TGCGCCAGCAGCCAAGTCGTACCCCACGGACTGTACGAGCAGTACTTC.